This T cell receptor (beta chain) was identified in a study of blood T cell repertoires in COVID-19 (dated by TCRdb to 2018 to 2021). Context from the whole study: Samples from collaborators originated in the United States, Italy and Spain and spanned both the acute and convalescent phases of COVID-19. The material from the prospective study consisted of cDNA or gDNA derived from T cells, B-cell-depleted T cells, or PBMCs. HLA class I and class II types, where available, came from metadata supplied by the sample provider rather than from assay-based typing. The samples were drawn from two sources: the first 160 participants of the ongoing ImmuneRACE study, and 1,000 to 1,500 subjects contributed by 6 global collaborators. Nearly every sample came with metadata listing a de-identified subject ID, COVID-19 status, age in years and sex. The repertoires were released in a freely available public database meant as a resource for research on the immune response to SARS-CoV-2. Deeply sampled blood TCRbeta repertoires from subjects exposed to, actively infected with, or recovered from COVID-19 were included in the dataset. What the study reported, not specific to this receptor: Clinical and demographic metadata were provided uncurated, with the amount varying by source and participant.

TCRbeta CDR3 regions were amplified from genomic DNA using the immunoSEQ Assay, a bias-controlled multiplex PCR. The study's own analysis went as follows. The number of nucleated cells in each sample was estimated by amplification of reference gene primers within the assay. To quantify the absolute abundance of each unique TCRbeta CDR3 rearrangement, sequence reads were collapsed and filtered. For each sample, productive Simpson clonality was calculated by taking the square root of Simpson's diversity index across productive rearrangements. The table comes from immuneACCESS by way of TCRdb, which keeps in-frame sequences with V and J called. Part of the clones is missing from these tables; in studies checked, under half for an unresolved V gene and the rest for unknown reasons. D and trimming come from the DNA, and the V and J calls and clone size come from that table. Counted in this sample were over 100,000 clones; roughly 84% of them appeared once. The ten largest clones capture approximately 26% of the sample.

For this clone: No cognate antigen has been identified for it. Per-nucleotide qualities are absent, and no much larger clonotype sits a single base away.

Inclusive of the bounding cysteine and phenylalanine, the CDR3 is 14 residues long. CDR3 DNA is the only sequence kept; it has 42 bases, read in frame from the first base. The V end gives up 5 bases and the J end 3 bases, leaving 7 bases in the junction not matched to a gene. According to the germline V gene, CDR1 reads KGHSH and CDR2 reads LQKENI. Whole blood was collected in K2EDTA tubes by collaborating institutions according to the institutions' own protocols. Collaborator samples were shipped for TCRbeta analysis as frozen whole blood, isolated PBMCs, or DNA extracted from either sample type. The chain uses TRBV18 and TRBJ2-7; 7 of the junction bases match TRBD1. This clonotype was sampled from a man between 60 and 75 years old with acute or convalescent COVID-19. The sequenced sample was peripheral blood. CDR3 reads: CASSIGGDFYEQYF. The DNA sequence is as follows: TGTGCCAGCTCAATAGGGGGCGATTTCTACGAGCAGTACTTC.